The 32 T cell receptor beta chains below all came from one sample that was sequenced in a study of cytomegalovirus exposure and HLA in healthy donors. It was with 60 Vbeta and 13 Jbeta primers that the PCR ran. Sequencing was performed with immunoSEQ multiplex PCR; in TCRdb, only in-frame clones are kept and a portion is missing. The sample shows some 100,000 clones, around 73% of them seen only once. The specimen was PBMCs. Receptors were obtained from a man aged 35-49 years in good health and CMV-seronegative.

The V gene is TRBV19, the J gene TRBJ2-7; D possibly corresponds to TRBD1 (7 bases). Trimming shortened V by 5 bases and J by 3 bases, and 23 bases separated the two germline ends. The CDR3 consists of 17 residues. Germline CDR1 reads LNHDA; CDR2 reads SQIVND (reference sequence). CDR3 nucleotides: TGTGCCAGTAGTTTCTCCCTCCAGGGGGGAAAAGGCTACGAGCAGTACTTC. Amino acid sequence: CASSFSLQGGKGYEQYF.

In this sample, this clone turned up a few times. The chain recombines TRBV27 with TRBJ1-5; 8 bases align to TRBD1. Germline CDR1 and CDR2: MNHEY and SMNVEV (reference sequence). The CDR3 consists of 14 residues. Trimming at V came to 6 bases and at J to 5 bases, leaving 6 bases not matched to a gene. The CDR3 DNA is TGTGCCAGCAGAAACGTCAGGGGGCATCAGCCCCAGCATTTT. Translation: CASRNVRGHQPQHF.

This sequence joins TRBV6-5 and TRBJ1-1, with 10 positions matching TRBD1. With V trimmed by 6 bases and J by 7 bases, 8 bases remained unmatched. Germline V gives CDR1 MNHEY, CDR2 SVGAGI. The CDR3 is 14 residues long. CDR3 nucleotide sequence: TGTGCCAGCAGCCCCCGACAGGGGGCCAGTGAAGCTTTCTTT. Its translation is CASSPRQGASEAFF.

The chain employs TRBV7-9 and TRBJ2-7; D possibly corresponds to TRBD1 (5 bases). V gave up 4 bases and J gave up 1 base, with 17 bases separating them. This CDR3 is 16 amino acids long. In germline, CDR1 is SEHNR, CDR2 FQNEAQ (reference sequence). CDR3 sequence (DNA): TGTGCCAGCAGCTCCAATGTAGACCAGGGTTCCTACGAGCAGTACTTC. This sequence encodes CASSSNVDQGSYEQYF.

The chain links TRBV28 to TRBJ2-7; TRBD1 matches 9 bases. Germline assignment: CDR1 MDHEN and CDR2 SYDVKM. The CDR3 has 15 amino acids. J was trimmed by 0 bases and V by 4 bases; bases with no gene match: 4. Written as DNA, the CDR3 is TGTGCCAGCAGTTGGGACAGGGATAGCTCCTACGAGCAGTACTTC. The encoded protein is CASSWDRDSSYEQYF.

V is TRBV29-1 and J is TRBJ2-5, with a possible D match to TRBD2 (5 bases). CDR3 length: 16 amino acids. The germline V gene has CDR1 SQVTM and CDR2 ANQGSEA. Trimming stripped 1 base from V and 2 bases from J, with 17 bases between. The CDR3 DNA reads as TGCAGCGTTGAAGTCTGGGCAGAACTAGGACAAGAGACCCAGTACTTC. Its protein is CSVEVWAELGQETQYF.

The V call is TRBV6-5, the J call TRBJ1-3; TRBD1 is a possible D gene (6 bases). The ends were cut back, 4 bases at V and 0 bases at J, with 13 bases in the middle. The CDR3 length is 16 residues. Germline V gene sequence: CDR1 MNHEY, CDR2 SVGAGI. The CDR3 here is CASSSQGSISGNTIYF. CDR3 sequence (DNA): TGTGCCAGCAGTTCACAGGGCTCCATCTCTGGAAACACCATATATTTT.

V gene TRBV28 combines with J gene TRBJ1-2; TRBD1 might be the D (6 bases). CDR1 and CDR2 (germline): MDHEN, SYDVKM. The CDR3 is made up of 16 amino acids. Between the trimmed V and J ends, which lost 2 bases and 4 bases, there was a span of 17 bases. The CDR3, as DNA: TGTGCCAGCAGTTTACTGAAAGGACAGACCATCTATGGCTACACCTTC. It encodes CASSLLKGQTIYGYTF.

On this clone itself: Other DNA sequences in the sample encode the same CDR3. V is TRBV7-3 and J is TRBJ2-6; D is undetermined. Trimming cost V 5 bases and J 4 bases, with 12 bases left between them. This CDR3 has 15 amino acids. The germline CDR1 and CDR2 sequences are SGHTA and FQGTGA. CDR3 sequence (DNA): TGTGCCAGCAGCCTATATCCTTTGGGGGCCAACGTCCTGACTTTC. Its protein product is CASSLYPLGANVLTF.

In its sample, this clone was seen a few times. The chain recombines TRBV10-3 with TRBJ2-5; 11 bases are a match to TRBD2. Germline CDR1 is ENHRY and CDR2 is SYGVKD. The V segment lost 5 bases and the J segment 4 bases; nucleotides outside the gene matches: 9. The CDR3 has 16 residues. CDR3: CAISYGSGGAGETQYF. DNA of the CDR3: TGTGCCATCAGTTATGGTAGCGGGGGGGCTGGAGAGACCCAGTACTTC.

The CDR3 protein is CASSVISGPQETQYF. CDR3 nucleotide sequence: TGTGCCAGCAGCGTAATAAGCGGTCCCCAAGAGACCCAGTACTTC. This chain links TRBV9 with TRBJ2-5, with D perhaps TRBD2 (5 bases). The germline V and J ends were trimmed by 1 base and 1 base, with 11 bases remaining between them. The CDR3 is 15 amino acids. From germline, CDR1 is SGDLS and CDR2 YYNGEE.

This chain uses TRBV5-1 with TRBJ1-2; TRBD1 aligns across 9 bases. Germline trimming cut 4 bases from V and 4 bases from J; bases unmatched to any gene: 17. The CDR3 is made up of 18 amino acids. The germline gives CDR1 SGHRS, CDR2 YFSETQ. The CDR3 reads CASSQTSSGTGTLYGYTF. CDR3 DNA: TGCGCCAGCAGCCAGACTTCCTCCGGGACAGGGACCCTCTATGGCTACACCTTC.

This clone was counted between two and nine times. The DNA of the CDR3 is TGTGCCAGCAGTGCCGGGGGGGTGGGAACAGGGCGGGTCCATGAGCAGTTCTTC. Its translation is CASSAGGVGTGRVHEQFF. The chain couples TRBV6-1 to TRBJ2-1, with TRBD2 matching over 8 bases. Germline CDR1 reads MNHNS; CDR2 reads SASEGT. The V and J ends lost 4 bases and 8 bases, in that order; junction bases with no gene match: 19. CDR3 size: 18 residues.

This rearrangement joins TRBV2 to TRBJ2-7; 9 nucleotides agree with TRBD1. Germline assignment: CDR1 SNHLY and CDR2 FYNNEI. This CDR3 has 13 amino acids. After removal of 6 bases from V and 7 bases from J, the junction contained 7 bases not matched to a gene. CDR3 loop: CASRADRGREQYF. CDR3 in DNA: TGTGCCAGCAGGGCGGACAGGGGCAGGGAGCAGTACTTC.

This clone was picked up a small number of times. This chain connects TRBV4-1 to TRBJ2-3; 11 nucleotides align to TRBD2. Germline CDR1 reads MGHRA; CDR2 reads YSYEKL. The CDR3 has 19 residues. With V trimmed by 1 base and J by 3 bases, 12 bases remained unmatched. The CDR3 reads CASSQAPPNSGGGTDTQYF. The CDR3 DNA follows: TGCGCCAGCAGCCAAGCTCCCCCAAATAGCGGGGGGGGAACAGATACGCAGTATTTT.

The rearrangement uses TRBV29-1 and TRBJ1-2; 8 bases align to TRBD1. The CDR3 length is 14 residues. After removal of 7 bases from V and 4 bases from J, the junction contained 11 bases not matched to a gene. Per the germline V gene, CDR1 is SQVTM and CDR2 is ANQGSEA. CDR3 nucleotides: TGCAGCGCCTGGGTCGCAGGGGGCGTCTATGGCTACACCTTC. Residues: CSAWVAGGVYGYTF.

This clone was observed a single time. V and J are TRBV7-2 and TRBJ1-4, with unresolved D. This CDR3 is built from 15 residues. The germline V gene encodes CDR1 SGHTA and CDR2 FQGNSA. V lost 4 bases and J lost 0, with 9 bases in between. CDR3 loop: CASSSGVATNEKLFF. CDR3 coding DNA: TGTGCCAGCAGCTCCGGGGTTGCAACTAATGAAAAACTGTTTTTT. Full variable domain (missing parts from reference TRBV7-2 and TRBJ1-4): GAGVSQSPSNKVTEKGKDVELRCDPISGHTALYWYRQSLGQGLEFLIYFQGNSAPDKSGLPSDRFSAERTGGSVSTLTIQRTQQEDSAVYLCASSSGVATNEKLFFGSGTQLSVL.

The chain recombines TRBV7-6 with TRBJ2-1, with 9 bases lining up with TRBD1. Germline V gene sequence: CDR1 SGHVS, CDR2 FNYEAQ. The CDR3 is 17 amino acids. Trimming took 3 bases from V and 7 from J; bases not matched to a gene: 13. CDR3 amino acids: CASSLVAGTGKINEQFF. Here the CDR3 DNA reads TGTGCCAGCAGCTTGGTAGCCGGGACAGGGAAGATTAATGAGCAGTTCTTC. Full variable domain (remainder filled in from reference TRBV7-6 and TRBJ2-1): GAGVSQSPRYKVTKRGQDVALRCDPISGHVSLYWYRQALGQGPEFLTYFNYEAQQDKSGLPNDRFSAERPEGSISTLTIQRTEQRDSAMYRCASSLVAGTGKINEQFFGPGTRLTVL.

This clone was found a few times. The chain couples TRBV30 to TRBJ2-7, with D possibly TRBD1 on 6 matching bases. Trimming removed 0 bases from V and 8 bases from J, with 17 bases in between. The length of the CDR3 is 14 residues. Germline CDR1 and CDR2: GTSNPN and SVGIG (reference sequence). The CDR3 bases are TGTGCCTGGAGTGTAGCGTCAGGGGTCTGTCAGCAGTACTTC. As protein: CAWSVASGVCQQYF.

J is TRBJ2-7 and V is TRBV28, with 7 bases that match TRBD1. This CDR3 contains 13 residues. CDR1 is MDHEN, CDR2 SYDVKM, per germline. V lost 4 bases, J lost 3 bases, and 3 bases stayed unmatched. For the CDR3, the DNA is TGTGCCAGCAGTTCGGGACAGAGCTACGAGCAGTACTTC. The encoded protein is CASSSGQSYEQYF.

This clone was seen a handful of times. The rearrangement links TRBV19 to TRBJ1-2; TRBD1 is a possible D gene (6 bases). Germline V gives CDR1 LNHDA, CDR2 SQIVND (reference sequence). V lost 6 bases and J 6 bases, leaving 14 bases between the germline ends. The CDR3 has 13 amino acids. CDR3 in DNA: TGTGCCAGTAGGATACAGGGATCAAATGGCTACACCTTC. It yields the protein CASRIQGSNGYTF.

This clone was counted only a few times. The rearrangement links TRBV4-1 to TRBJ2-3; D perhaps matches TRBD2 (5 bases). The V gene lost 0 bases and the J gene lost 5 bases, with 6 bases spanning the gap. Germline CDR1 reads MGHRA; CDR2 reads YSYEKL. CDR3 size: 13 residues. CDR3 protein: CASSQEAGDTQYF. In DNA, the CDR3 is TGCGCCAGCAGCCAAGAGGCGGGAGATACGCAGTATTTT.

This clone was recorded once. The V and J genes are TRBV29-1 and TRBJ2-1; possibly TRBD1 for D (5 bases). This CDR3 region has 13 residues. Germline-derived CDR1 and CDR2 are SQVTM and ANQGSEA. The V and J ends lost 4 bases and 4 bases respectively, with 11 bases between them. The CDR3 loop is CSVAPDTYNEQFF. CDR3 DNA: TGCAGCGTTGCCCCGGACACATACAATGAGCAGTTCTTC.

The chain carries TRBV6-5 and TRBJ2-5, with D hard to call. This CDR3 is built from 12 residues. Germline V gene lookup returns CDR1 MNHEY and CDR2 SVGAGI. The V end lost 7 bases, the J end lost 5 bases, and 11 bases lay between the germline ends. The CDR3 nucleotides are TGTGCCAGCACTTCGGGTTGGGAGACCCAGTACTTC. It is translated as CASTSGWETQYF.

A few counts support this clone. This rearrangement joins TRBV7-2 to TRBJ2-4; D possibly corresponds to TRBD2 (6 bases). This CDR3 has 19 residues. V lost 4 bases and J lost 1, with 23 bases in between. Germline-derived CDR1 and CDR2 are SGHTA and FQGNSA. This chain's CDR3 is CASSSAMGRRGSAKNIQYF. The CDR3 nucleotides read TGTGCCAGCAGCTCGGCCATGGGGCGGCGGGGATCTGCCAAAAACATTCAGTACTTC.

The chain couples TRBV28 to TRBJ2-3; 7 positions agree with TRBD2. Germline V gene sequence: CDR1 MDHEN, CDR2 SYDVKM. This CDR3 spans 17 amino acids. V lost 2 bases and J lost 6; bases outside the gene matches: 14. The CDR3 DNA follows: TGTGCCAGCAGTTTAGTCGGGATAGCGGGTGGTCACGATACGCAGTATTTT. Its protein is CASSLVGIAGGHDTQYF.

The V and J genes are TRBV27 and TRBJ1-4, with 9 bases matching TRBD1. Losses at the gene ends were 6 bases for V and 1 base for J; bases not matched to a gene: 6. This CDR3 is built from 16 residues. Per germline, CDR1 MNHEY and CDR2 SMNVEV (reference sequence). The CDR3 here is CASRHGTGRTNEKLFF. CDR3 in DNA: TGTGCCAGCAGGCATGGGACAGGGAGAACTAATGAAAAACTGTTTTTT.

The V gene is TRBV4-1, the J gene TRBJ2-7; 9 bases align to TRBD1. The CDR3 contains 15 residues. Trimming removed 4 bases from V and 5 bases from J; junction bases left unmatched: 9. CDR1 MGHRA and CDR2 YSYEKL come from the germline V gene. CDR3 region: CASSLTGTGYDEQYF. The CDR3 nucleotides read TGCGCCAGCAGCCTTACTGGGACAGGGTATGACGAGCAGTACTTC.

The chain combines TRBV5-1 with TRBJ2-5; TRBD1 agrees at 7 bases. CDR3 length equals 15 residues. J was trimmed by 1 base and V by 6 bases; bases with no gene match: 9. The germline gives CDR1 SGHRS, CDR2 YFSETQ. CDR3 region: CASTHRQGIQETQYF. CDR3 DNA sequence: TGCGCCAGCACCCACCGACAGGGAATCCAAGAGACCCAGTACTTC.

The chain recombines TRBV15 with TRBJ2-1, with TRBD2 matching 9 bases. After removal of 0 bases from V and 7 bases from J, the junction contained 13 bases not matched to a gene. Germline V gives CDR1 LNHNV, CDR2 YYDKDF (reference sequence). The CDR3 is 18 residues long. CDR3 amino acids: CATSRDGVAGEVWNEQFF. In DNA, the CDR3 is TGTGCCACCAGCAGAGATGGGGTAGCGGGGGAAGTTTGGAATGAGCAGTTCTTC.

The genes are TRBV19 and TRBJ1-5; 9 nucleotides match TRBD1. The CDR3 length is 16 residues. Germline CDR1 and CDR2: LNHDA and SQIVND (reference sequence). The trim removed 9 bases at V and 0 bases at J, leaving 9 bases unmatched. CDR3 nucleotide sequence: TGTGCCAGCCACAGGGGGCTCGGGTATAGCAATCAGCCCCAGCATTTT. Translated, it gives CASHRGLGYSNQPQHF.

This clone showed up many times. The chain joins TRBV7-2 to TRBJ1-3; D might be TRBD1 (5 bases). Per the germline V gene, CDR1 is SGHTA and CDR2 is FQGNSA. Between the trimmed V and J ends, which lost 5 bases and 2 bases, there was a span of 16 bases. This CDR3 has 16 amino acids. CDR3 residues: CASSLSREITGNTIYF. The CDR3 nucleotides read TGTGCCAGCAGCCTAAGCAGGGAAATCACTGGAAACACCATATATTTT.